A selection of T cell receptor beta chains follows, all from one sample in a study of regulatory T cells in long-lasting Graves disease. Each CDR3 protein is one row after TCRdb ran MiXCR on the multiplex PCR reads. Altogether over 250,000 distinct CDR3 sequences are present, around 20% being singletons, with the ten largest covering 45% to 70%. Sequenced here: peripheral blood mononuclear cells (PBMCs), sampled when the disease was refractory, from a patient treated with antithyroid drugs. These receptors all come from a female donor with Graves disease. CDR3s include the opening cysteine and the closing phenylalanine or tryptophan. A D gene is named only where the DNA matches it firmly.

D gene: -
V gene: TRBV7-2
J gene: TRBJ2-5
CDR3 protein: CASSLFGGAETQYF

D gene: TRBD2
V gene: TRBV20-1
J gene: TRBJ2-5
CDR3 protein: CSAEGLAGVKTQYF

D gene: -
V gene: TRBV20-1
J gene: TRBJ1-5
CDR3 protein: CSARVQGLQPQHF

D gene: -
V gene: TRBV6-1
J gene: TRBJ2-2
CDR3 protein: CASSPEGQSYANTGELFF

D gene: -
V gene: TRBV9
J gene: TRBJ2-7
CDR3 protein: CASSVGDITYEQYF

D gene: -
V gene: TRBV2
J gene: TRBJ1-2
CDR3 protein: CASSDRDGRYGYTF

D gene: TRBD1
V gene: TRBV20-1
J gene: TRBJ1-2
CDR3 protein: CSASRYRDSSNYGYTF

D gene: TRBD2
V gene: TRBV29-1
J gene: TRBJ2-7
CDR3 protein: CSVEKSLRTSGRLTYEQYF

D gene: -
V gene: TRBV29-1
J gene: TRBJ1-1
CDR3 protein: CSVEPSNTEAFF

D gene: -
V gene: TRBV4-3
J gene: TRBJ2-5
CDR3 protein: CASSQDTRQWETQYF

D gene: -
V gene: TRBV12-3/TRBV12-4
J gene: TRBJ2-7
CDR3 protein: CASSKGQESYEQYF

D gene: -
V gene: TRBV7-9
J gene: TRBJ1-1
CDR3 protein: CASSFRAATEAFF

D gene: -
V gene: TRBV5-6
J gene: TRBJ1-2
CDR3 protein: CASSLYGMEYGYTF

D gene: -
V gene: TRBV19
J gene: TRBJ2-7
CDR3 protein: CASSIGTRGSYEQYF

D gene: -
V gene: TRBV7-2
J gene: TRBJ1-2
CDR3 protein: CARSEANYGYTF

D gene: -
V gene: TRBV30
J gene: TRBJ1-6
CDR3 protein: CAWKVVSGLNSPLHF

D gene: TRBD1
V gene: TRBV11-2
J gene: TRBJ2-2
CDR3 protein: CASSFRDRGYPGELFF

D gene: TRBD2
V gene: TRBV6-1
J gene: TRBJ2-2
CDR3 protein: CASSEGLAGRTGELFF

D gene: -
V gene: TRBV28
J gene: TRBJ1-6
CDR3 protein: CASSLDSSPLHF

D gene: -
V gene: TRBV5-1
J gene: TRBJ2-7
CDR3 protein: CASSLVGGPYEQYF

D gene: -
V gene: TRBV27
J gene: TRBJ2-6
CDR3 protein: CASRLSGADVLTF

D gene: -
V gene: TRBV12-3/TRBV12-4
J gene: TRBJ1-1
CDR3 protein: CASSLGGLATEAFF

D gene: TRBD1
V gene: TRBV11-2
J gene: TRBJ1-2
CDR3 protein: CASSFGQDYGYTF

D gene: -
V gene: TRBV5-8
J gene: TRBJ1-6
CDR3 protein: CASSGTGPRSPLHF

D gene: -
V gene: TRBV18
J gene: TRBJ1-1
CDR3 protein: CASSPTRGVGTEAFF

D gene: -
V gene: TRBV11-1
J gene: TRBJ1-2
CDR3 protein: CASSNLRPEVGGYTF